Listed below are T cell receptor beta chains from one sample, sequenced in a study of regulatory T cells in long-lasting Graves disease. TCRdb used MiXCR to reprocess the multiplex PCR reads, holding one entry per CDR3 protein. This table has roughly 450,000 distinct CDR3 sequences, roughly 23% appearing once. Source: peripheral blood mononuclear cells (PBMCs), taken when the disease was refractory, from a patient treated with antithyroid drugs. Every receptor here comes from a female donor with Graves disease. Each CDR3 is given with its conserved first and last residue. A D gene is named only where the DNA matches it firmly. Clone sizes are given selectively: once, few, many, or a class where the clone is expanded.

j_gene	len	abundance	d_gene	v_gene	CDR3nt	CDR3aa
TRBJ1-6	18	many	NA	TRBV11-2	TGTGCCAGCAGCTTAGTTGGGGGAGTGCGCTCCTATAATTCACCCCTCCACTTT	CASSLVGGVRSYNSPLHF
TRBJ1-4	15	many	NA	TRBV7-9	TGTGCCAGCAGCATCCTGGGGGGATTTAATGAAAAACTGTTTTTT	CASSILGGFNEKLFF
TRBJ2-7	18	many	TRBD2	TRBV6-5	TGTGCCAGCAGTTATAATCGACTAGCGGGATCCCGGATCTACGAGCAGTACTTC	CASSYNRLAGSRIYEQYF
TRBJ1-5	15	many	NA	TRBV7-2	TGTGCCAGCGGAACCCCCGGGACACCAAATCAGCCCCAGCATTTT	CASGTPGTPNQPQHF
TRBJ1-1	14	NA	NA	TRBV3-1	TGTGCCAGCAGCGACGCCCAGTGGAACACTGAAGCTTTCTTT	CASSDAQWNTEAFF
TRBJ2-7	15	many	NA	TRBV6-1	TGTGCCAGCAGCCACGACAGGACGAGCTCCTACGAGCAGTACTTC	CASSHDRTSSYEQYF
TRBJ2-7	14	many	NA	TRBV28	TGTGCCAGCAATGGGGGGAAGGGCTCCTACGAGCAGTACTTC	CASNGGKGSYEQYF
TRBJ2-7	15	NA	NA	TRBV4-3	TGCGCCAGCAGCCAAGTTGCCGGGACCACCTACGAGCAGTACTTC	CASSQVAGTTYEQYF
TRBJ1-1	14	few	NA	TRBV20-1	TGCAGTGCCGCTCATGAACCCCCAGGGATTGAAGCTTTCTTT	CSAAHEPPGIEAFF
TRBJ2-7	13	many	NA	TRBV7-2	TGTGCCAGCAGCCGGACAGAGGAAAGGGAGCAGTACTTC	CASSRTEEREQYF
TRBJ2-7	13	NA	NA	TRBV7-9	TGTGCCAGCAGCGAGACGGGACCGCCCGAGCAGTACTTC	CASSETGPPEQYF
TRBJ2-7	14	few	NA	TRBV20-1	TGCAGTGCTGGAAGCGACAGGGAGGCCTACGAGCAGTACTTC	CSAGSDREAYEQYF
TRBJ2-3	15	once	TRBD2	TRBV29-1	TGCAGCGTGATCGGACTAGCGGGGGGGCATGATACGCAGTATTTT	CSVIGLAGGHDTQYF
TRBJ2-2	15	NA	NA	TRBV4-1	TGCGCCAGCAGCCAAGGGCCTGGAAGCACCGGGGAGCTGTTTTTT	CASSQGPGSTGELFF
TRBJ2-1	13	NA	NA	TRBV7-9	TGTGCCAGCAGCTTGCCAGAGTACAATGAGCAGTTCTTC	CASSLPEYNEQFF
TRBJ1-4	15	many	NA	TRBV13	TGTGCCAGCAGCTCCGAGGGGGGTAAAAATGAAAAACTGTTTTTT	CASSSEGGKNEKLFF
TRBJ1-3	17	many	NA	TRBV12-3/TRBV12-4	TGTGCCAGCAGCCATTCATTTCAGGTTATCTCTGGAAACACCATATATTTT	CASSHSFQVISGNTIYF
TRBJ2-5	15	NA	NA	TRBV7-6	TGTGCCAGCAGCTCATTCCAAACACACGGAGAGACCCAGTACTTC	CASSSFQTHGETQYF
TRBJ2-7	12	many	NA	TRBV28	TGTGCCAGCAGCTCTCTCCGGAGCGAGCAGTACTTC	CASSSLRSEQYF
TRBJ1-5	15	NA	NA	TRBV2	TGTGCCAGCAGTAGCGCAGGATTTAGCAATCAGCCCCAGCATTTT	CASSSAGFSNQPQHF
TRBJ2-2	13	once	TRBD1	TRBV30	TGTGCCTGGAGTCCACAGGGGACCGGGGAGCTGTTTTTT	CAWSPQGTGELFF
TRBJ2-6	16	NA	TRBD1	TRBV6-5	TGTGCCAGCAGTTACTCTCAGGGGGCTGGGGCCAACGTCCTGACTTTC	CASSYSQGAGANVLTF
TRBJ1-2	14	few	TRBD1	TRBV7-2	TGTGCCAGCAGCTCAGTGGGGACAGGGAGCGGCTACACCTTC	CASSSVGTGSGYTF
TRBJ2-2	16	few	NA	TRBV28	TGTGCCAGCAGTTCCTTAAGACAGGCCTACACCGGGGAGCTGTTTTTT	CASSSLRQAYTGELFF
TRBJ1-2	13	many	TRBD1	TRBV12-3/TRBV12-4	TGTGCCAGCAGCCGAGGACAGGGCTATGGCTACACCTTC	CASSRGQGYGYTF
TRBJ1-5	17	NA	TRBD1	TRBV11-2	TGTGCCAGCAGCTTAGATCCCGGACAGGGGATGAATCAGCCCCAGCATTTT	CASSLDPGQGMNQPQHF
TRBJ2-7	16	many	NA	TRBV27	TGTGCCAGCAGTTCCCGGACTCAGAGGGCGGAATACGAGCAGTACTTC	CASSSRTQRAEYEQYF
TRBJ1-1	14	few	NA	TRBV12-3/TRBV12-4	TGTGCCAGCAGTGGCCAGGGGCTGGACACTGAAGCTTTCTTT	CASSGQGLDTEAFF
TRBJ1-1	13	many	NA	TRBV10-3	TGTGCCATCAGCCGGACGGGGAACACTGAAGCTTTCTTT	CAISRTGNTEAFF
TRBJ2-2	15	NA	TRBD1	TRBV11-2	TGTGCCAGCAGCAGCCGGGACAGGGGGACCGGGGAGCTGTTTTTT	CASSSRDRGTGELFF
TRBJ1-5	15	many	TRBD1	TRBV12-3/TRBV12-4	TGTGCCAGCAGTGCACAGGGGGGAAGCAATCAGCCCCAGCATTTT	CASSAQGGSNQPQHF
TRBJ1-4	14	many	NA	TRBV7-2	TGTGCCAGCAGTCAAAGACGGAGTAATGAAAAACTGTTTTTT	CASSQRRSNEKLFF
TRBJ1-2	12	many	TRBD1	TRBV11-2	TGTGCCAGCAGCCCGGGACAGGGGGTATACACCTTC	CASSPGQGVYTF
TRBJ1-1	14	once	TRBD1	TRBV29-1	TGCAGCGTTGAAGATCCGCAGGGGGCGAAAGAAGCTTTCTTT	CSVEDPQGAKEAFF
TRBJ2-5	12	NA	NA	TRBV19	TGTGCCAGTAGTATAGATCGAGAGACCCAGTACTTC	CASSIDRETQYF
TRBJ1-5	14	many	NA	TRBV12-3/TRBV12-4	TGTGCCAGCAGCTTGTTGGACGGCAATCAGCCCCAGCATTTT	CASSLLDGNQPQHF
TRBJ2-5	13	many	TRBD2	TRBV6-1	TGTGCCAGCAGTCGAGGGACGGGAGGAGCCCAGTACTTC	CASSRGTGGAQYF
TRBJ1-5	15	many	TRBD1	TRBV28	TGTGCCAGCAGTTCCTACTACAGGGGGAATCAGCCCCAGCATTTT	CASSSYYRGNQPQHF
TRBJ1-2	16	NA	NA	TRBV11-2	TGTGCCAGCAGCTTAGATCCGGCAGGAAGTAACTATGGCTACACCTTC	CASSLDPAGSNYGYTF
TRBJ1-4	15	few	NA	TRBV3-1	TGTGCCAGCAGCCAAGAAGGCCGGGGGCGGGAAAAACTGTTTTTT	CASSQEGRGREKLFF
TRBJ1-2	13	few	NA	TRBV28	TGTGCCAGCAATTCAGGCAACGCCTATGGCTACACCTTC	CASNSGNAYGYTF
TRBJ1-1	12	many	NA	TRBV3-1	TGTGCCAGCAGCCAACTGAGGACCGAAGCTTTCTTT	CASSQLRTEAFF
TRBJ1-2	14	many	NA	TRBV6-2/TRBV6-3	TGTGCCAGCAGTTACCTCGACGGACGCTATGGCTACACCTTC	CASSYLDGRYGYTF
TRBJ2-7	15	many	TRBD2	TRBV28	TGTGCCAGCAGTCTTGGGGGACTAGCGACCTACGAGCAGTACTTC	CASSLGGLATYEQYF
TRBJ1-1	11	many	NA	TRBV30	TGTGCCTGGAGCGGGGGCGGGGAAGCTTTCTTT	CAWSGGGEAFF
TRBJ1-4	13	few	NA	TRBV4-3	TGCGCCAGCAGCCAATTTCGGAATGAAAAACTGTTTTTT	CASSQFRNEKLFF
TRBJ1-1	13	many	NA	TRBV11-2	TGTGCCAGCAGGAATGACAGGTGGCCTGAAGCTTTCTTT	CASRNDRWPEAFF
TRBJ1-6	16	few	TRBD1	TRBV20-1	TGCAGTGCCCAATTACTTAAGGGACAGGGGTTTTCACCCCTCCACTTT	CSAQLLKGQGFSPLHF
TRBJ1-3	16	few	TRBD1	TRBV12-3/TRBV12-4	TGTGCCAGCAGTCCACCAGGGGGCTCATTTGGAAACACCATATATTTT	CASSPPGGSFGNTIYF
TRBJ1-6	16	NA	TRBD1	TRBV19	TGTGCCAGTAGTATAGCTGCAGGGGGCCGAAATTCACCCCTCCACTTT	CASSIAAGGRNSPLHF
TRBJ2-4	16	NA	NA	TRBV5-1	TGCGCCAGCAGCTCCTACGCCGGGGCGGGCAAAAACATTCAGTACTTC	CASSSYAGAGKNIQYF
TRBJ2-3	17	NA	NA	TRBV28	TGTGCCTGCAGTCCAGGCTGGAGGGGGAGGGGCACAGATACGCAGTATTTT	CACSPGWRGRGTDTQYF
TRBJ2-4	18	few	TRBD1	TRBV20-1	TGCAGTGCTAGAGATCTGGACTGGGCGGGACAGGGTTATGACATTCAGTACTTC	CSARDLDWAGQGYDIQYF
TRBJ2-5	13	NA	TRBD2	TRBV30	TGTGCCTGGTTTGCGGGAGGCGTTGAGACCCAGTACTTC	CAWFAGGVETQYF
TRBJ2-5	14	NA	TRBD1	TRBV7-6	TGTGCCAGCAACGCCGGGACAGGGAGGGAGACCCAGTACTTC	CASNAGTGRETQYF
TRBJ2-2	16	NA	TRBD1	TRBV9	TGTGCCAGCAGCGAATCCGGGACAGATGGAACCGGGGAGCTGTTTTTT	CASSESGTDGTGELFF